Reported below is one T cell receptor beta chain. Its antigen is unknown. The TCRbeta library was prepared with unique molecular identifiers. TCRdb re-analysed the PCR reads in MiXCR, keeping a single row per CDR3 protein. The table shows approximately 500,000 distinct CDR3 sequences, with over 25% occurring only once. This entry comes from a study of T-cell reconstitution after alpha-beta-depleted transplantation in children. V lost 7 bases, J lost 2 bases, and 19 bases lay in between. The V gene's germline CDR1 is SGHKS and CDR2 YYEKEE (reference sequence). The CDR3 sequence is 16 residues long. Study-wide points: Counts and diversity of T cells one year after transplant came mostly from newly produced T cells. Diversity of TCRbeta at day 60 was high in some patients, arising from surviving recipient T cells and thymic progenitors. Several hundred expanded graft clones reportedly supplied alpha-beta T cells about two months after transplant.

The gene calls are TRBV5-5 and TRBJ1-5; possible D gene TRBD1, 5 bases. The receptor's source is a boy younger than two with Wiskott-Aldrich syndrome, due to receive a stem cell transplant. Sequencing was performed on PBMCs, taken before TCRalphabeta/CD19-depleted stem cell transplant. CDR3 residues: CASGLGRGVGNQPQHF. CDR3 DNA sequence: TGTGCCAGCGGCCTGGGCCGGGGGGTAGGCAATCAGCCCCAGCATTTT.